The TCR beta chain described here comes from a study of blood T cell repertoires in COVID-19. For the study at large: The United States, Italy and Spain supplied acute and convalescent COVID-19 samples. T cells, B-cell-depleted T cells, or PBMCs provided the cDNA or gDNA that served as material.

The CDR3 covers 15 residues. The germline CDR1 and CDR2 sequences are SGHTA and FQGNSA. Trimming cost V 2 bases and J 4 bases; bases outside gene matches: 0. Data came from immunoSEQ multiplex PCR; TCRdb stores just in-frame clones and leaves some out. The sample includes hundreds of thousands of clones, approximately 80% of them seen just once. Material for sequencing was peripheral blood. The sequence came from a woman older than 75 with acute or convalescent COVID-19. The V gene is TRBV7-2, the J gene TRBJ2-2; 11 bases align to TRBD2. The CDR3 nucleotides are TGTGCCAGCAGCTTAACTAGCGGGAGCACCGGGGAGCTGTTTTTT. Translating it yields CASSLTSGSTGELFF.